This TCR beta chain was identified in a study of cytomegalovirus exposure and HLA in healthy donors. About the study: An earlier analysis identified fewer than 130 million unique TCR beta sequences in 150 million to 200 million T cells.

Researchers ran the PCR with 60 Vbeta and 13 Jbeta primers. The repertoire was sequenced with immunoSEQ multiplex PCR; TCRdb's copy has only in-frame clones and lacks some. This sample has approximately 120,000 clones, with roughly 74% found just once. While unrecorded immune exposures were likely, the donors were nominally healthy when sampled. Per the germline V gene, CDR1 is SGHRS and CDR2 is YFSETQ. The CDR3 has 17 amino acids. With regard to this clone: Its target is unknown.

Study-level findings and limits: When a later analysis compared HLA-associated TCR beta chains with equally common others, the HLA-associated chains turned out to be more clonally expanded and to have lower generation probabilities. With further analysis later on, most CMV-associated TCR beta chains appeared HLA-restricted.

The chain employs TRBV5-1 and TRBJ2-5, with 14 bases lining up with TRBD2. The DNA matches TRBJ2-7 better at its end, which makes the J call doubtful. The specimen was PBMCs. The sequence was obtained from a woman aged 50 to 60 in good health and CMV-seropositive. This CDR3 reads CASSPPLTSGGDYEQYF. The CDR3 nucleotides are TGCGCCAGCAGCCCTCCCCTGACTAGCGGGGGGGACTACGAGCAGTACTTC.